Below, 29 T cell receptor beta chains from the same sample are listed, as sequenced in a study of vaccination effects on CD4 cells after COVID-19. Peptide-pool stimulation followed by sequencing identified expanded antigen-specific CD4+ clonotypes in the ViraFEST assay. CD4+ T cells were isolated after around ten days of culture. No vaccinee had earlier SARS-CoV-2 infection, and nucleocapsid antibodies were negative. Libraries were prepared by immunoSEQ multiplex PCR; TCRdb keeps only in-frame clonotypes and omits some of them. The sample gives approximately 30,000 clones, 75% to 85% of which show up once; 30% is in the top ten. No antigen is known for these receptors. The sample consisted of CD4+ T cells from PBMCs cultured with SARS-CoV-2 spike peptides, taken before COVID-19 vaccination. The receptors shown here come from a human donor who received a COVID-19 vaccine.

The CDR3 region is CASSQEHRTPYGYTF. In nucleotides, the CDR3 is TGCGCCAGCAGCCAAGAGCACAGGACACCATATGGCTACACCTTC. J is TRBJ1-2 and V is TRBV4-1, with a possible D match to TRBD1 (5 bases). CDR1 MGHRA and CDR2 YSYEKL come from the germline V gene. The CDR3 length is 15 residues. Trimming shortened V by 0 bases and J by 5 bases, and 13 bases separated the two germline ends.

The chain has TRBV24-1 and TRBJ2-1, with 8 positions matching TRBD2. Germline V CDR1 and CDR2: KGHDR, SFDVKD. This CDR3 contains 18 residues. Unmatched junction bases numbered 18, after V lost 3 bases and J lost 9 bases. The CDR3, as DNA: TGTGCCACCAGTGATCCTGCCGGGAGGGGGAAAGTTGGGGGTGAGCAGTTCTTC. Translated, it gives CATSDPAGRGKVGGEQFF.

The chain employs TRBV20-1 and TRBJ2-1; 8 bases agree with TRBD2. This CDR3 spans 11 amino acids. CDR1 DFQATT and CDR2 SNEGSKA come from the germline V gene (reference sequence). The CDR3 protein is CRAIAGTEQFF. In DNA, the CDR3 is TGCAGGGCAATAGCGGGAACTGAGCAGTTCTTC.

The CDR3 is CASSLDSKSSYEQYF. CDR3 coding DNA: TGTGCCAGCAGCTTAGACTCAAAGAGCTCCTACGAGCAGTACTTC. V usage is TRBV5-4 and J usage is TRBJ2-7; D gene unclear. Per the germline V gene, CDR1 is SGHNT and CDR2 is YYREEE (reference sequence). The CDR3 contains 15 residues. The germline V and J ends were trimmed by 2 bases and 0 bases, with 12 bases remaining between them.

This rearrangement joins TRBV3-1 (or the pseudogene TRBV3-2) to TRBJ1-3, with unresolved D. V gave up 0 bases and J gave up 0 bases, with 12 bases separating them. The CDR3 totals 17 residues. Germline V CDR1 and CDR2: LGHDT, YNNKEL (reference sequence). The CDR3 protein is CASSQDSGFFSGNTIYF. The CDR3 nucleotides are TGTGCCAGCAGCCAAGATTCAGGTTTTTTCTCTGGAAACACCATATATTTT.

The V and J genes are TRBV10-3 and TRBJ1-5; 7 bases match TRBD1. Looked up from germline, CDR1 is ENHRY and CDR2 is SYGVKD. V lost 6 bases to trimming and J lost 2 bases; unmatched junction nucleotides: 4. The CDR3 runs 14 residues. The CDR3 loop reads CAISRTGGNQPQHF. The CDR3 DNA reads as TGTGCCATCAGCCGGACAGGCGGCAATCAGCCCCAGCATTTT.

V is TRBV7-2 and J is TRBJ2-5, with D unclear. V was trimmed by 5 bases and J by 1 base, leaving 8 bases between them. This CDR3 spans 13 amino acids. Per the germline V gene, CDR1 is SGHTA and CDR2 is FQGNSA. As DNA, the CDR3 is TGTGCCAGCAGCCCCCGGACCCAAGAGACCCAGTACTTC. Its translation is CASSPRTQETQYF.

The rearrangement uses TRBV2 and TRBJ2-3, with D unresolved. Germline assignment: CDR1 SNHLY and CDR2 FYNNEI. V dropped 6 bases and J dropped 2 bases, with 9 bases sitting between them. The CDR3 has 13 residues. The CDR3 coding sequence is TGTGCCAGCAGCGCCGACCTCACAGATACGCAGTATTTT. It specifies CASSADLTDTQYF.

The gene calls are TRBV19 and TRBJ2-7; D not resolved. The germline V and J ends were trimmed by 3 bases and 2 bases, with 11 bases remaining between them. CDR3 length: 14 amino acids. Germline loops: CDR1 LNHDA, CDR2 SQIVND (reference sequence). This CDR3 reads CASSIGVGPYEQYF. CDR3 coding DNA: TGTGCCAGTAGTATTGGCGTAGGCCCCTACGAGCAGTACTTC.

V is TRBV2 and J is TRBJ2-5, with a possible D match to TRBD1 (5 bases). Germline V gene data show CDR1 as SNHLY and CDR2 as FYNNEI. The CDR3 is 12 residues long. V lost 6 bases to trimming and J lost 8 bases, with 13 bases between them. This chain's CDR3 is CASSERGLTQYF. The CDR3 DNA reads TGTGCCAGCAGCGAAAGGGGTCTCACCCAGTACTTC.

This clone was counted only a few times. The chain combines TRBV7-9 with TRBJ1-6; D not resolved. Per germline, CDR1 SEHNR and CDR2 FQNEAQ (reference sequence). The CDR3 extends over 17 amino acids. The V and J ends lost 5 bases and 0 bases respectively, with 14 bases between them. In DNA form, the CDR3 reads TGTGCCAGCAGCACAGCCTTCGGGAGCTCCTATAATTCACCCCTCCACTTT. It is translated as CASSTAFGSSYNSPLHF.

The chain joins TRBV6-5 to TRBJ2-7; TRBD1 aligns across 7 bases. V was pared by 6 bases and J by 0 bases, with 5 bases of the junction left unmatched. The CDR3 loop spans 14 amino acids. Germline V gene sequence: CDR1 MNHEY, CDR2 SVGAGI. The CDR3 spells CASRTGTDSYEQYF. DNA of the CDR3: TGTGCCAGCAGAACCGGGACAGACTCCTACGAGCAGTACTTC.

The genes are TRBV7-2 and TRBJ2-7; D is unclear. The length of the CDR3 is 15 residues. Trimming took 2 bases from V and 0 from J, leaving 11 bases between them. CDR1 and CDR2 (germline): SGHTA, FQGNSA. This CDR3 reads CASSLMAGLSYEQYF. DNA of the CDR3: TGTGCCAGCAGCTTAATGGCAGGCCTCTCCTACGAGCAGTACTTC.

J is TRBJ2-1 and V is TRBV5-6; 8 bases are shared with TRBD2. This CDR3 is built from 17 residues. V lost 0 bases to trimming and J lost 0 bases; unmatched junction nucleotides: 5. The germline CDR1 and CDR2 sequences are SGHDT and YYEEEE. The CDR3 here is CASSLGGGRSSYNEQFF. The DNA of the CDR3 is TGTGCCAGCAGCTTGGGCGGCGGGAGGAGCTCCTACAATGAGCAGTTCTTC.

The chain links TRBV5-4 to TRBJ2-5; 7 positions agree with TRBD1. The ends lost 4 bases at V and 4 bases at J; junction bases unmatched: 19. The germline CDR1 and CDR2 sequences are SGHNT and YYREEE (reference sequence). CDR3 length equals 18 residues. The CDR3: CASSRQFWGTADGETQYF. The CDR3 coding sequence is TGTGCCAGCAGCCGGCAATTTTGGGGGACAGCGGACGGAGAGACCCAGTACTTC. The variable domain in full, with the rest retrieved from reference TRBV5-4 and TRBJ2-5, is ETGVTQSPTHLIKTRGQQVTLRCSSQSGHNTVSWYQQALGQGPQFIFQYYREEENGRGNFPPRFSGLQFPNYSSELNVNALELDDSALYLCASSRQFWGTADGETQYFGPGTRLLVL.

This clone has only a few counts. V is TRBV25-1 and J is TRBJ1-2, with D perhaps matching TRBD1 (5 bases). CDR1 and CDR2 from the germline V gene are MGHDK and SYGVNS. This CDR3 region has 12 residues. V dropped 5 bases and J dropped 6 bases, with 10 bases sitting between them. The CDR3 coding sequence is TGTGCCAGCAGTTTCCAGGGTGATGGCTACACCTTC. Translation: CASSFQGDGYTF.

J is TRBJ1-5 and V is TRBV6-5; TRBD1 agrees at 9 bases. CDR1 MNHEY and CDR2 SVGAGI come from the germline V gene. The CDR3 totals 15 residues. Trimming at V came to 4 bases and at J to 0 bases, leaving 1 base not matched to a gene. The CDR3 coding sequence is TGTGCCAGCAGTTCGGGACAGGGTAGCAATCAGCCCCAGCATTTT. The encoded protein is CASSSGQGSNQPQHF.

This chain connects TRBV30 to TRBJ1-5; no firm D call. Germline CDR1 and CDR2: GTSNPN and SVGIG (reference sequence). The CDR3 spans 14 residues. V was shortened by 0 bases and J by 4 bases, with 10 bases between the two germline ends. The CDR3 nucleotides read TGTGCCTGGAGTGTCACAGCCAATAATCAGCCCCAGCATTTT. This sequence encodes CAWSVTANNQPQHF.

The chain recombines TRBV18 with TRBJ2-7; D is uncertain. The CDR3 has 13 amino acids. Germline CDR1 KGHSH, CDR2 LQKENI. V was trimmed by 0 bases and J by 0 bases, leaving 3 bases between them. The CDR3: CASSPPSSYEQYF. In DNA form, the CDR3 reads TGTGCCAGCTCACCACCGAGCTCCTACGAGCAGTACTTC.

The V gene is TRBV27, the J gene TRBJ2-2, with D perhaps TRBD2 (6 bases). The CDR3 runs 14 residues. V gave up 4 bases and J gave up 6 bases, with 12 bases separating them. The germline CDR1 and CDR2 sequences are MNHEY and SMNVEV (reference sequence). The CDR3 here is CASSWAGEAGELFF. CDR3 DNA sequence: TGTGCCAGCAGTTGGGCCGGGGAGGCCGGGGAGCTGTTTTTT.

Judged by abundance, this clone is large (0.1 to 1%). The chain joins TRBV18 to TRBJ1-2; D is perhaps TRBD1 (5 bases). Germline CDR1 and CDR2: KGHSH and LQKENI. V lost 2 bases to trimming and J lost 0 bases, with 10 bases between them. The CDR3 is 15 amino acids. This CDR3 reads CASSPGAVANYGYTF. The CDR3 DNA is TGTGCCAGCTCACCAGGGGCAGTAGCTAACTATGGCTACACCTTC.

The chain couples TRBV6-1 to TRBJ2-3; a weak D match, TRBD2 (5 bases). The CDR3 has 15 amino acids. The germline gives CDR1 MNHNS, CDR2 SASEGT. Trimming stripped 1 base from V and 9 bases from J, with 17 bases between. The CDR3 region is CASSEGTPGIGTQYF. Here the CDR3 DNA reads TGTGCCAGCAGTGAAGGGACTCCTGGAATTGGGACGCAGTATTTT.

The V and J genes are TRBV6-1 and TRBJ2-6; 7 nucleotides agree with TRBD1. The germline V gene encodes CDR1 MNHNS and CDR2 SASEGT. V shed 3 bases, J shed 1 base, and the junction held 0 bases outside the gene matches. CDR3 length: 15 residues. CDR3 sequence: CASSDRGSGANVLTF. CDR3 DNA: TGTGCCAGCAGTGACAGGGGGTCTGGGGCCAACGTCCTGACTTTC.

The chain has TRBV5-1 and TRBJ2-5, with D perhaps TRBD2 (7 bases). CDR1 SGHRS and CDR2 YFSETQ come from the germline V gene. Trimming left V 6 bases short and J 2 bases short, with 17 bases between. The length of the CDR3 is 15 residues. CDR3 bases: TGCGCCAGCACCCCCCGGGGGGCCGGACAAGAGACCCAGTACTTC. It translates to CASTPRGAGQETQYF.

V and J are TRBV28 and TRBJ1-5, with TRBD1 matching over 7 bases. The CDR3 length is 16 residues. The germline CDR1 and CDR2 sequences are MDHEN and SYDVKM. The V gene end was trimmed by 4 bases and the J gene end by 4 bases; junction bases not matched to a gene: 10. The DNA for the CDR3 is TGTGCCAGCAGTTCCCAAATGACAGGGCTTAATCAGCCCCAGCATTTT. This translates into CASSSQMTGLNQPQHF. The whole variable domain, remainder taken from reference TRBV28 and TRBJ1-5, is DVKVTQSSRYLVKRTGEKVFLECVQDMDHENMFWYRQDPGLGLRLIYFSYDVKMKEKGDIPEGYSVSREKKERFSLILESASTNQTSMYLCASSSQMTGLNQPQHFGDGTRLSIL.

The chain combines TRBV5-1 with TRBJ2-3; D ambiguous. Germline V gene sequence: CDR1 SGHRS, CDR2 YFSETQ. The CDR3 loop spans 14 amino acids. The V end lost 0 bases, the J end lost 2 bases, and 7 bases lay between the germline ends. In DNA form, the CDR3 reads TGCGCCAGCAGCTTGGGGGATGACACAGATACGCAGTATTTT. Its protein product is CASSLGDDTDTQYF.

The gene calls are TRBV2 and TRBJ1-4; 9 bases align to TRBD1. The germline gives CDR1 SNHLY, CDR2 FYNNEI. The CDR3 has 14 amino acids. V gave up 6 bases and J gave up 10 bases; unmatched junction bases: 9. The CDR3 region is CASRPGQGSGKLFF. Written as DNA, the CDR3 is TGTGCCAGCAGGCCGGGACAGGGATCTGGAAAACTGTTTTTT.

The DNA of the CDR3 is TGTGCCAGCAGGTACCAGACAGGGGGACACTCACCCCTCCACTTT. This translates into CASRYQTGGHSPLHF. The chain recombines TRBV28 with TRBJ1-6; 9 nucleotides line up with TRBD1. This CDR3 spans 15 amino acids. The trim removed 6 bases at V and 10 bases at J, leaving 10 bases unmatched. Germline-derived CDR1 and CDR2 are MDHEN and SYDVKM.

This clone has more than one count but fewer than ten. V gene TRBV3-1 (or the pseudogene TRBV3-2) combines with J gene TRBJ1-2; D not resolved. Per the germline V gene, CDR1 is LGHDT and CDR2 is YNNKEL (reference sequence). The CDR3 is made up of 14 amino acids. Trimming left V 3 bases short and J 1 base short, with 9 bases between. This chain's CDR3 is CASSHYKVNYGYTF. The CDR3 coding sequence is TGTGCCAGCAGCCATTACAAGGTTAACTATGGCTACACCTTC.